These 32 T cell receptor beta chains share one sample of origin, sequenced in a study of blood T cell repertoires in COVID-19. TCRdb keeps only in-frame clones here, not all; method: immunoSEQ multiplex PCR. The sample records around 87,000 clones, 80% being singletons. Input material: peripheral blood. Receptors originate from a human donor in a cohort sampled during active COVID-19.

The rearrangement uses TRBV18 and TRBJ1-6; D remains unclear. The V gene lost 4 bases and the J gene lost 8 bases, with 12 bases spanning the gap. The germline CDR1 and CDR2 sequences are KGHSH and LQKENI. The CDR3 contains 14 residues. As DNA, the CDR3 is TGTGCCAGCTCACGAGTCCCCGGGGATTCACCCCTCCACTTT. Protein sequence: CASSRVPGDSPLHF.

This clone was picked up one time. The J gene is TRBJ2-7, the V gene TRBV10-2; the match to TRBD2 covers 8 bases. The CDR3 is 13 residues long. Losses at the gene ends were 5 bases for V and 0 bases for J; bases not matched to a gene: 0. Germline V gives CDR1 WSHSY, CDR2 SAAADI. The CDR3 DNA is TGCGCCAGCAGTACTAGCGGCTCCTACGAGCAGTACTTC. It encodes CASSTSGSYEQYF.

This chain connects TRBV28 to TRBJ1-1; 8 nucleotides match TRBD1. The CDR3 has 14 amino acids. V was pared by 2 bases and J by 10 bases, with 9 bases of the junction left unmatched. Germline assignment: CDR1 MDHEN and CDR2 SYDVKM. The CDR3 sequence: CASSLEVGTGGAFF. The CDR3 DNA follows: TGTGCCAGCAGTTTAGAGGTGGGGACAGGAGGAGCTTTCTTT.

The chain recombines TRBV14 with TRBJ2-5; possible D gene TRBD1, 5 bases. The length of the CDR3 is 15 residues. Per the germline V gene, CDR1 is SGHDN and CDR2 is FVKESK. V was cut by 3 bases and J by 4 bases, with 15 bases left in between. DNA of the CDR3: TGTGCCAGCAGCCATTTAGGGGTCCGCGGAGAGACCCAGTACTTC. It codes for CASSHLGVRGETQYF.

V gene TRBV4-2 combines with J gene TRBJ2-1, with 11 positions matching TRBD1. The CDR3 consists of 18 residues. V shed 0 bases, J shed 7 bases, and the junction held 11 bases outside the gene matches. In germline, CDR1 is LGHNA, CDR2 YNFKEQ. CDR3 sequence (DNA): TGTGCCAGCAGCCAAGAAGGTGGGGGGACAGGGGGTTTAAATGAGCAGTTCTTC. Protein sequence: CASSQEGGGTGGLNEQFF.

The chain has TRBV6-5 and TRBJ1-1, with TRBD1 as a possible D gene (5 bases). The CDR3 totals 14 residues. Trimming left V 8 bases short and J 0 bases short, with 13 bases between. Germline values: CDR1 MNHEY, CDR2 SVGAGI. The DNA for the CDR3 is TGTGCCAGCGTCGCCGGACACATGAACACTGAAGCTTTCTTT. It codes for CASVAGHMNTEAFF.

The genes are TRBV18 and TRBJ2-2; 7 bases are a match to TRBD1. The CDR3 is made up of 15 amino acids. Germline-derived CDR1 and CDR2 are KGHSH and LQKENI. V shed 3 bases, J shed 2 bases, and the junction held 3 bases outside the gene matches. CDR3 nucleotides: TGTGCCAGCTCACCGGGACAGCCTAACACCGGGGAGCTGTTTTTT. This codes for CASSPGQPNTGELFF.

This clone has just one count. The chain links TRBV18 to TRBJ2-3; TRBD1 is a possible D gene (5 bases). CDR3 length: 15 residues. Germline CDR1 reads KGHSH; CDR2 reads LQKENI. Between the trimmed V and J ends, which lost 1 base and 5 bases, there was a span of 13 bases. The CDR3 region is CASSPQGLKKDTQYF. CDR3 bases: TGTGCCAGCTCACCACAGGGGTTGAAAAAAGATACGCAGTATTTT.

This chain links TRBV28 with TRBJ1-5, with 9 bases that match TRBD1. Germline V gene sequence: CDR1 MDHEN, CDR2 SYDVKM. This CDR3 has 15 amino acids. V trimming: 8 bases; J trimming: 1 base; junction bases outside the gene matches: 6. As DNA, the CDR3 is TGTGCCAGCGGAACAGGGGGCAGGAGCAATCAGCCCCAGCATTTT. It codes for CASGTGGRSNQPQHF.

J is TRBJ2-7 and V is TRBV7-6; 12 bases agree with TRBD2. The CDR3 spans 19 residues. Germline CDR1 SGHVS, CDR2 FNYEAQ. V lost 1 base and J lost 3; bases outside the gene matches: 13. CDR3: CASSLEDGGLAGGVYEQYF. CDR3 nucleotide sequence: TGTGCCAGCAGCTTAGAGGACGGAGGGCTAGCGGGAGGGGTCTACGAGCAGTACTTC.

The genes are TRBV2 and TRBJ1-6, with unresolved D. In germline, CDR1 is SNHLY, CDR2 FYNNEI. The CDR3 covers 12 residues. V was clipped by 4 bases and J by 10 bases, with 8 bases between them. CDR3 protein: CASSAVKSPLHF. CDR3 in DNA: TGTGCCAGCAGTGCCGTTAAATCACCCCTCCACTTT.

The chain uses TRBV7-2 and TRBJ2-5, with 9 positions matching TRBD2. CDR1 is SGHTA, CDR2 FQGNSA, per germline. The CDR3 runs to 15 residues. V shed 5 bases, J shed 3 bases, and the junction held 7 bases outside the gene matches. As DNA, the CDR3 is TGTGCCAGCAGCCCCCAGGGACTAGCTGAAGAGACCCAGTACTTC. Translated, it gives CASSPQGLAEETQYF. The complete variable domain, with remaining parts taken from reference TRBV7-2 and TRBJ2-5, reads GAGVSQSPSNKVTEKGKDVELRCDPISGHTALYWYRQSLGQGLEFLIYFQGNSAPDKSGLPSDRFSAERTGGSVSTLTIQRTQQEDSAVYLCASSPQGLAEETQYFGPGTRLLVL.

The chain carries TRBV19 and TRBJ2-1, with TRBD2 identical over 11 bases. Germline V gene lookup returns CDR1 LNHDA and CDR2 SQIVND (reference sequence). This CDR3 comprises 15 residues. V shed 7 bases, J shed 7 bases, and the junction held 9 bases outside the gene matches. This CDR3 reads CASNELAGGRNEQFF. In nucleotides, the CDR3 is TGTGCCAGTAATGAGTTAGCGGGGGGGCGAAATGAGCAGTTCTTC.

The chain combines TRBV7-2 with TRBJ2-3; 9 bases are a match to TRBD2. Germline V lookup: CDR1 SGHTA, CDR2 FQGNSA. CDR3 length equals 16 residues. After removal of 3 bases from V and 1 base from J, the junction contained 5 bases not matched to a gene. In DNA form, the CDR3 reads TGTGCCAGCAGCTTGGGGGTAGCGGGGGGCACAGATACGCAGTATTTT. Translated, it gives CASSLGVAGGTDTQYF.

The chain employs TRBV5-1 and TRBJ1-4; 7 nucleotides align to TRBD1. V trimming: 4 bases; J trimming: 4 bases; junction bases outside the gene matches: 4. This CDR3 contains 14 residues. CDR1 and CDR2 (germline): SGHRS, YFSETQ. The CDR3 DNA reads as TGCGCCAGCAGCATACAGGGGATTAATGAAAAACTGTTTTTT. Its translation is CASSIQGINEKLFF.

The chain recombines TRBV28 with TRBJ1-2; 7 nucleotides line up with TRBD1. Germline V gene sequence: CDR1 MDHEN, CDR2 SYDVKM. The CDR3 has 13 amino acids. Trimming removed 5 bases from V and 5 bases from J; junction bases left unmatched: 5. Here the CDR3 reads CASSTSQGYGYTF. Written as DNA, the CDR3 is TGTGCCAGCAGTACCTCACAGGGGTATGGCTACACCTTC.

This clone was seen ten or more times. The V gene is TRBV5-1, the J gene TRBJ1-6; 7 bases are shared with TRBD1. Germline CDR1 SGHRS, CDR2 YFSETQ. With 1 base clipped from V and 6 bases from J, the junction kept 10 bases outside the gene matches. The CDR3 covers 17 residues. The CDR3 is CASSLQPLSGGNSPLHF. CDR3 bases: TGCGCCAGCAGCTTGCAACCCCTTTCAGGGGGTAATTCACCCCTCCACTTT.

The V call is TRBV4-1, the J call TRBJ1-4, with a weak D call TRBD1 (6 bases). From germline, CDR1 is MGHRA and CDR2 YSYEKL. Trimming left V 4 bases short and J 5 bases short, with 14 bases between. The CDR3 totals 15 residues. CDR3 sequence (DNA): TGCGCCAGCAGCCCCGGACAGACTACAAATGAAAAACTGTTTTTT. This gives the protein CASSPGQTTNEKLFF.

This chain connects TRBV2 to TRBJ2-1, with a weak D call TRBD2 (5 bases). Germline lookup yields CDR1 SNHLY and CDR2 FYNNEI. The CDR3 is made up of 15 amino acids. V was pared by 3 bases and J by 7 bases, with 16 bases between. CDR3 residues: CASSDASGPTNEQFF. The CDR3 DNA follows: TGTGCCAGCAGTGATGCCAGCGGCCCTACAAATGAGCAGTTCTTC.

This clone appeared once. V usage is TRBV11-2 and J usage is TRBJ2-7, with TRBD2 matching over 9 bases. From germline, CDR1 is SGHAT and CDR2 FQNNGV. Trimming at V came to 2 bases and at J to 4 bases, leaving 6 bases not matched to a gene. The CDR3 has 15 amino acids. The CDR3 spells CASSLWGSGSYEQYF. CDR3 coding DNA: TGTGCCAGCAGCTTATGGGGTAGCGGGAGTTACGAGCAGTACTTC.

The sample holds one count of this clone. The chain carries TRBV10-3 and TRBJ2-2, with a weak D call TRBD1 (6 bases). V was shortened by 6 bases and J by 6 bases, with 11 bases between the two germline ends. The germline CDR1 and CDR2 sequences are ENHRY and SYGVKD. This CDR3 has 13 amino acids. CDR3 DNA sequence: TGTGCCATCAGCGTGGACAGCCCCGGGGAGCTGTTTTTT. The encoded protein is CAISVDSPGELFF.

This rearrangement joins TRBV15 to TRBJ2-1, with a possible D match to TRBD1 (6 bases). CDR3 size: 15 residues. Trimming removed 1 base from V and 5 bases from J, with 12 bases in between. The germline CDR1 and CDR2 sequences are LNHNV and YYDKDF (reference sequence). The chain's CDR3 is CATSRGGQSDNEQFF. CDR3 DNA: TGTGCCACCAGCAGAGGCGGACAGTCTGACAATGAGCAGTTCTTC.

J is TRBJ2-1 and V is TRBV10-3, with D perhaps matching TRBD2 (6 bases). The CDR3 covers 13 residues. The V gene's germline CDR1 is ENHRY and CDR2 SYGVKD. V dropped 2 bases and J dropped 9 bases, with 11 bases sitting between them. Here the CDR3 reads CAISEGEAGEQFF. CDR3 DNA sequence: TGTGCCATCAGTGAGGGGGAGGCTGGTGAGCAGTTCTTC.

The chain is built from TRBV5-8 and TRBJ1-3, with a weak D call TRBD1 (6 bases). The germline V and J ends were trimmed by 0 bases and 8 bases, with 12 bases remaining between them. The CDR3 sequence is 14 residues long. The germline gives CDR1 SGHTS, CDR2 YDEGEE. CDR3 DNA: TGTGCCAGCAGCTTGGACAGGGCCATATACACCATATATTTT. Translating gives CASSLDRAIYTIYF.

The J gene is TRBJ1-1, the V gene TRBV28; no firm D call. V gave up 5 bases and J gave up 5 bases, with 15 bases separating them. Germline V gives CDR1 MDHEN, CDR2 SYDVKM. The length of the CDR3 is 14 residues. In DNA form, the CDR3 reads TGTGCCAGCAGTCCCCACGCGGGGAGGACTGAAGCTTTCTTT. Translated: CASSPHAGRTEAFF.

V gene TRBV30 combines with J gene TRBJ2-3; D is possibly TRBD2 (6 bases). The germline V gene encodes CDR1 GTSNPN and CDR2 SVGIG (reference sequence). The CDR3 totals 15 residues. Trimming took off 5 bases at V and 2 bases at J, with 17 bases between the two ends. DNA for the CDR3: TGTGCCTGGGGTCTCGGGACTGTAGCCACAGATACGCAGTATTTT. Protein product: CAWGLGTVATDTQYF.

The gene calls are TRBV9 and TRBJ1-5, with TRBD1 as a possible D gene (6 bases). The CDR3 length is 17 residues. The ends were cut back, 0 bases at V and 3 bases at J, with 16 bases in the middle. The V gene's germline CDR1 is SGDLS and CDR2 YYNGEE. The CDR3 region has the DNA TGTGCCAGCAGCGTAGAGCAGGGGCCGACCCTCAATCAGCCCCAGCATTTT. Translated: CASSVEQGPTLNQPQHF. Full variable domain (rest looked up from reference TRBV9 and TRBJ1-5): DSGVTQTPKHLITATGQRVTLRCSPRSGDLSVYWYQQSLDQGLQFLIQYYNGEERAKGNILERFSAQQFPDLHSELNLSSLELGDSALYFCASSVEQGPTLNQPQHFGDGTRLSIL.

The CDR3 sequence is CASSRGDSYNEQFF. Written as DNA, the CDR3 is TGTGCCAGTAGTAGGGGGGACTCCTACAATGAGCAGTTCTTC. The chain couples TRBV19 to TRBJ2-1; D might be TRBD2 (6 bases). Trimming stripped 4 bases from V and 0 bases from J, with 7 bases between. Germline CDR1 reads LNHDA; CDR2 reads SQIVND (reference sequence). The CDR3 runs 14 residues.

The chain links TRBV7-9 to TRBJ2-5; 8 bases match TRBD2. CDR3 length: 14 residues. V dropped 5 bases and J dropped 5; count of bases not matched to a gene: 7. Germline V lookup: CDR1 SEHNR, CDR2 FQNEAQ (reference sequence). CDR3 DNA sequence: TGTGCCAGCAGCAAGTGGACGGGAGGGGAGACCCAGTACTTC. Translation: CASSKWTGGETQYF.

The rearrangement joins TRBV20-1 to TRBJ1-1; D not certain. Trimming left V 3 bases short and J 6 bases short, with 8 bases between. Germline CDR1 and CDR2: DFQATT and SNEGSKA (reference sequence). This CDR3 is 11 amino acids long. The CDR3 DNA follows: TGCAGTGCTAGGTCGGGATCTGAAGCTTTCTTT. It yields the protein CSARSGSEAFF.

Here the CDR3 DNA reads TGTGCCAGCAGTTCCGGGGGGATACCCACAGATACGCAGTATTTT. Translated, it gives CASSSGGIPTDTQYF. The chain carries TRBV27 and TRBJ2-3; 7 nucleotides line up with TRBD2. The CDR3 loop spans 15 amino acids. Germline V gives CDR1 MNHEY, CDR2 SMNVEV (reference sequence). The V and J ends lost 4 bases and 2 bases, in that order; junction bases with no gene match: 6.

The gene calls are TRBV6-1 and TRBJ1-5; D gene uncertain. The V end lost 1 base, the J end lost 7 bases, and 17 bases lay between the germline ends. In germline, CDR1 is MNHNS, CDR2 SASEGT. The CDR3 has 16 residues. CDR3 sequence reads: CASSEGRLSRGQPQHF. CDR3 coding DNA: TGTGCCAGCAGTGAAGGTCGTCTAAGCCGAGGGCAGCCCCAGCATTTT.